A selection of T cell receptor beta chains follows, all from one sample in a study of human T cells and chemical hapten exposure. TCRdb recomputed calls from the RACE reads with MiXCR, one row per CDR3 protein. The table includes approximately 350,000 distinct CDR3 sequences, under 9% detected once. This material consisted of whole blood, taken in connection with sensitization to the hapten diphenylcyclopropenone (DPC). Receptors were obtained from a woman between 18 and 29 years old with alopecia areata. Some clones in this sample may be carry-over from other donors' samples. The CDR3 runs from the conserved cysteine through the conserved F or W. A D gene is named only where the DNA matches it firmly. Size tells how often a clone was seen (once, few, many) or the class of an expanded clone, and some rows leave it out.

j_call | clone_size | v_call | d_call | cdr3_aa | cdr3_nt
TRBJ1-5 | - | TRBV28 | - | CATRGPGDQPQHF | TGTGCCACCAGGGGCCCCGGGGATCAGCCCCAGCATTTT
TRBJ1-1 | few | TRBV12-3/TRBV12-4 | - | CASSGSHTEAFF | TGTGCCAGCAGTGGGTCTCACACTGAAGCTTTCTTT
TRBJ1-1 | few | TRBV20-1 | - | CSARGRGNTEAFF | TGCAGTGCTAGAGGGAGGGGGAACACTGAAGCTTTCTTT
TRBJ1-1 | - | TRBV27 | - | CASSLSMEALSNPEAFF | TGTGCCAGCAGTTTATCGATGGAGGCGTTGAGTAACCCTGAAGCTTTCTTT
TRBJ1-4 | - | TRBV27 | TRBD1 | CASSDGTGVLGEKLFF | TGTGCCAGCAGCGACGGGACAGGGGTTTTGGGTGAAAAACTGTTTTTT
TRBJ2-7 | - | TRBV6-2/TRBV6-3 | - | CASSYTLGEQYF | TGTGCCAGCAGTTATACCCTGGGGGAGCAGTACTTC
TRBJ1-1 | - | TRBV27 | - | CASSPTGTKNTEAFF | TGTGCCAGCAGTCCCACCGGGACGAAAAACACTGAAGCTTTCTTT
TRBJ2-1 | - | TRBV7-3 | TRBD2 | CASSFLAGGMYEQFF | TGTGCCAGCAGCTTCCTAGCGGGGGGAATGTATGAGCAGTTCTTC
TRBJ2-7 | - | TRBV5-1 | TRBD1 | CASSVDLRGTYEQYF | TGCGCCAGCAGCGTGGACCTCAGGGGGACCTACGAGCAGTACTTC
TRBJ2-7 | - | TRBV2 | TRBD1 | CASSANRQGEQYF | TGTGCCAGCAGCGCGAACCGACAGGGCGAGCAGTACTTC
TRBJ2-7 | few | TRBV2 | - | CASTAGFSSYEQYF | TGTGCCAGCACCGCAGGGTTCAGCTCCTACGAGCAGTACTTC
TRBJ2-6 | few | TRBV7-9 | - | CASSPDRISGANVLTF | TGTGCCAGCAGCCCAGACCGAATCTCTGGGGCCAACGTCCTGACTTTC
TRBJ1-3 | - | TRBV7-6 | - | CASSTIPGQGNTIYF | TGTGCCAGCAGCACTATTCCGGGACAAGGAAACACCATATATTTT
TRBJ2-1 | many | TRBV6-2/TRBV6-3 | TRBD2 | CASSYRRRGVYNEQFF | TGTGCCAGCAGTTACCGCCGGCGGGGGGTCTACAATGAGCAGTTCTTC
TRBJ1-4 | few | TRBV27 | - | CASSSYSATNEKLFF | TGTGCCAGCAGTTCGTACAGCGCAACTAATGAAAAACTGTTTTTT
TRBJ1-4 | many | TRBV29-1 | - | CSVSAGREKLFF | TGCAGCGTTTCGGCAGGGAGGGAAAAACTGTTTTTT
TRBJ2-3 | many | TRBV3-1 | - | CASSQGTEPLTQYF | TGTGCCAGCAGCCAAGGGACCGAACCTTTAACGCAGTATTTT
TRBJ1-5 | - | TRBV28 | TRBD1 | CASSSQGGHQPQHF | TGTGCCAGCAGTTCACAGGGGGGTCATCAGCCCCAGCATTTT
TRBJ2-5 | few | TRBV29-1 | TRBD2 | CSVQTTSGSNQYF | TGCAGCGTCCAGACGACTAGCGGGAGTAACCAGTACTTC
TRBJ1-1 | few | TRBV20-1 | - | CSGMNTEAFF | TGCAGCGGGATGAACACTGAAGCTTTCTTT
TRBJ2-7 | many | TRBV4-3 | - | CASSHLAGTEQYF | TGCGCCAGCAGCCACCTCGCGGGCACCGAGCAGTACTTC
TRBJ2-7 | few | TRBV7-9 | - | CASGNRPSEKGFEQYF | TGTGCCAGCGGGAACCGACCGTCCGAAAAGGGCTTTGAGCAGTACTTC
TRBJ2-5 | - | TRBV7-2 | - | CASSYRATQETQYF | TGTGCCAGCAGTTACCGGGCAACACAAGAGACCCAGTACTTC
TRBJ2-6 | few | TRBV6-5 | - | CASSPAGANVLTF | TGTGCCAGCAGCCCTGCTGGGGCCAACGTCCTGACTTTC
TRBJ1-2 | - | TRBV6-1 | - | CASSETGGGYTF | TGTGCCAGCAGTGAGACAGGAGGAGGCTACACCTTC
TRBJ1-1 | few | TRBV11-1 | - | CASSLARGRLSEAFF | TGTGCCAGCAGCTTAGCACGGGGCCGCCTCAGTGAAGCTTTCTTT
TRBJ1-2 | many | TRBV2 | TRBD1 | CARGDSSFAYGYTF | TGTGCCAGGGGGGACAGCAGCTTTGCCTATGGCTACACCTTC